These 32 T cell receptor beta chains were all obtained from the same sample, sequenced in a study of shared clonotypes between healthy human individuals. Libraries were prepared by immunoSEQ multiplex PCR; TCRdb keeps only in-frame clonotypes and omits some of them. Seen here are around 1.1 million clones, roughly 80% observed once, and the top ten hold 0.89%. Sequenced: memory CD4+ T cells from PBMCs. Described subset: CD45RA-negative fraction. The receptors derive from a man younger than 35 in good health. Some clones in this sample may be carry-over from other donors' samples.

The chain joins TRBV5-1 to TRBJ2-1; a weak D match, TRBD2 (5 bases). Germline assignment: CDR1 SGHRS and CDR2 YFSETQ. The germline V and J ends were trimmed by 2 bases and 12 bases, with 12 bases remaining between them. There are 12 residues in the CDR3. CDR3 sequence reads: CASSFSAEGQFF. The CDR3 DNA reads TGCGCCAGCAGCTTCTCCGCTGAGGGGCAGTTCTTC.

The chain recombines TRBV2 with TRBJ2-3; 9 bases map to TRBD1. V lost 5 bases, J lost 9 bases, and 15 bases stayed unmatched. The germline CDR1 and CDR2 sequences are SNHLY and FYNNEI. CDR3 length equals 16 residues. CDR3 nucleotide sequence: TGTGCCAGCAGTCGCAGGGACAGGGAATCACAGAGGACGCAGTATTTT. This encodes CASSRRDRESQRTQYF.

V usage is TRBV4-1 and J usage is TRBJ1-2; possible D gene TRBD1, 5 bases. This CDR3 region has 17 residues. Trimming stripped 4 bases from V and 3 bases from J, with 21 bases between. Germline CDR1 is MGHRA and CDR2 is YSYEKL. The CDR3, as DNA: TGCGCCAGCAGCCCCGAACTGGTGGGGGGGACCCACTATGGCTACACCTTC. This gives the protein CASSPELVGGTHYGYTF.

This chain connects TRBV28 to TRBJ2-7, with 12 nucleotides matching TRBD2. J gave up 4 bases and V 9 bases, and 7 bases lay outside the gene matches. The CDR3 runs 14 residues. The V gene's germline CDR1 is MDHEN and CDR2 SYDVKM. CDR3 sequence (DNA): TGTGCCAGTAGACCGACTAGCGGGAGATACGAGCAGTACTTC. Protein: CASRPTSGRYEQYF.

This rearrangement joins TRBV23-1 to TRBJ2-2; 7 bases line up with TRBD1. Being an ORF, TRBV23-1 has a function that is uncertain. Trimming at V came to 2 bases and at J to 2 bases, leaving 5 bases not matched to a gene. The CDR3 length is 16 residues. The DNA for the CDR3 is TGCGCCAGCAGTCAACCCCGGGACAGAAACACCGGGGAGCTGTTTTTT. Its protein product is CASSQPRDRNTGELFF.

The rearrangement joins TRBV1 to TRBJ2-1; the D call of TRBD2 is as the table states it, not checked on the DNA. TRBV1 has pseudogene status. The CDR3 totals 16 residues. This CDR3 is CTSSPPDGSGDNEQFF. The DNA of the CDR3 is TGCACCAGCAGCCCACCGGATGGTAGCGGAGACAATGAGCAGTTCTTC.

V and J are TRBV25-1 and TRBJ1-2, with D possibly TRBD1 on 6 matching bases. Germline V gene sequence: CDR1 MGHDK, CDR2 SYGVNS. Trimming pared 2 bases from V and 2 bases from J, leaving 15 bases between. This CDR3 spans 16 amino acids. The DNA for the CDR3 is TGTGCCAGCAGTGAAGGAGCAGAAGGGGGGAACTATGGCTACACCTTC. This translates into CASSEGAEGGNYGYTF.

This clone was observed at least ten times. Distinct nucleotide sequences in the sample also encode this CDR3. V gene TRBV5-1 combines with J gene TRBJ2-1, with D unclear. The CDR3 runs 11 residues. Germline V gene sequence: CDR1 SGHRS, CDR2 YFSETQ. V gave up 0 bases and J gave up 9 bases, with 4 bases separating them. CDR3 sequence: CASSLESEQFF. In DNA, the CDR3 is TGCGCCAGCAGCTTGGAAAGTGAGCAGTTCTTC.

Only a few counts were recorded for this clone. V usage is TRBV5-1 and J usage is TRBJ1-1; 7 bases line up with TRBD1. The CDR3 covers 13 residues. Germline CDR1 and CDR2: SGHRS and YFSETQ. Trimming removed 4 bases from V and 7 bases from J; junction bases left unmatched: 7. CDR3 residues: CASSQTGWSEAFF. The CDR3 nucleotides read TGCGCCAGCAGCCAGACAGGGTGGAGTGAAGCTTTCTTT.

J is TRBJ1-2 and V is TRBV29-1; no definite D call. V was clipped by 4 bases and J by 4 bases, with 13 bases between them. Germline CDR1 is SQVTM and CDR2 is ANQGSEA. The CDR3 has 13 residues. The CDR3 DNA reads TGCAGCGTTGGAAAAAACGAGGGCTATGGCTACACCTTC. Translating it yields CSVGKNEGYGYTF.

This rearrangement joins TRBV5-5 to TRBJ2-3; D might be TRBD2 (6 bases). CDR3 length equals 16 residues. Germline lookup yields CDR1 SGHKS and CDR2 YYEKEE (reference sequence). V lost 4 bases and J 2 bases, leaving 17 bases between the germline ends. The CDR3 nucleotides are TGTGCCAGCAGCGAGGCCATAGCGGAGTTCACAGATACGCAGTATTTT. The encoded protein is CASSEAIAEFTDTQYF.

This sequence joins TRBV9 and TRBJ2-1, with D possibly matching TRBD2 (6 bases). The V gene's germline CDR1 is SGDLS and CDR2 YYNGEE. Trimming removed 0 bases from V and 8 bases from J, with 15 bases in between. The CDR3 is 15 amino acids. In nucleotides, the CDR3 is TGTGCCAGCAGCGTAGCCCCAACTAGCAACCATGAGCAGTTCTTC. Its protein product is CASSVAPTSNHEQFF.

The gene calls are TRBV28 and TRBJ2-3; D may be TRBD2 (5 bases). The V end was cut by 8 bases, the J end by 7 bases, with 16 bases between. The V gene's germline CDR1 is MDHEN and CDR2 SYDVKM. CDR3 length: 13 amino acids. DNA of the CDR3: TGTGCCAGCGTCAGGACTGACACCTATACGCAGTATTTT. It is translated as CASVRTDTYTQYF.

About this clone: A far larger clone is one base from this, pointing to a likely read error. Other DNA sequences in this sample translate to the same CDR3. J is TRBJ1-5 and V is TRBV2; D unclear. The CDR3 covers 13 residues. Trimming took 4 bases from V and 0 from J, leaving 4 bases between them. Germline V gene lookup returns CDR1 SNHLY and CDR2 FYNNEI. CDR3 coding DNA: TGTGCCAGCAGTGTAAATAGCAATCAGCCCCAGCATTTT. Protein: CASSVNSNQPQHF.

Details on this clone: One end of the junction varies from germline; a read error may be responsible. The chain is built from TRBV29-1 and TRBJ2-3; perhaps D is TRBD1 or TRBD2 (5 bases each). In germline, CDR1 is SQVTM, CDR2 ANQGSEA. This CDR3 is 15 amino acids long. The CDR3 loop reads CSVEGVQGPADTQYF. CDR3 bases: TGCAGCGTGGAAGGGGTGCAGGGACCGGCAGATACGCAGTATTTT.

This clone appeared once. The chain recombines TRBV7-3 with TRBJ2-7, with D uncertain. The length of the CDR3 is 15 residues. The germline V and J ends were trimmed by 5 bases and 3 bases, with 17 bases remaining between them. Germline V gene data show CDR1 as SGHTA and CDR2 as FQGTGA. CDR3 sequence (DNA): TGTGCCAGCAGCCCGGACGGTCGGGCAGGCTACGAGCAGTACTTC. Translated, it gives CASSPDGRAGYEQYF.

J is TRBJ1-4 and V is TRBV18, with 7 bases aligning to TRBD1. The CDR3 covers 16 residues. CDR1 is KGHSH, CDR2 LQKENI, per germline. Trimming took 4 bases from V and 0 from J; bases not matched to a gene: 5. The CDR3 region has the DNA TGTGCCAGCTCACTGGGACAGCTTGCAACTAATGAAAAACTGTTTTTT. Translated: CASSLGQLATNEKLFF.

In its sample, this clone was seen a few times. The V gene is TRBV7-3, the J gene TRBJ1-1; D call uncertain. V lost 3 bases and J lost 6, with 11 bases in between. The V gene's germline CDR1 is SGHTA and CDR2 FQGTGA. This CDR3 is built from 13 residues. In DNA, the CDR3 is TGTGCCAGCAGCTTCCAACACGGGGCTGAAGCTTTCTTT. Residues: CASSFQHGAEAFF.

The CDR3 sequence: CASSRDRAFTDTQYF. For the CDR3, the DNA is TGTGCCAGCAGCCGGGACAGAGCCTTCACAGATACGCAGTATTTT. V gene TRBV7-6 combines with J gene TRBJ2-3; 7 bases are shared with TRBD1. Germline CDR1 is SGHVS and CDR2 is FNYEAQ. With 5 bases clipped from V and 2 bases from J, the junction kept 7 bases outside the gene matches. This CDR3 contains 15 residues.

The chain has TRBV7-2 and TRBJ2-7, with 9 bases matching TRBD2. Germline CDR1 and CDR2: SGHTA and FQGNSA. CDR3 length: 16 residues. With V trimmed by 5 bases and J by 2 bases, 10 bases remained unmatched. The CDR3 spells CASSRPPSGAPYEQYF. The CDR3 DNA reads TGTGCCAGCAGCCGGCCCCCTAGCGGGGCACCCTACGAGCAGTACTTC.

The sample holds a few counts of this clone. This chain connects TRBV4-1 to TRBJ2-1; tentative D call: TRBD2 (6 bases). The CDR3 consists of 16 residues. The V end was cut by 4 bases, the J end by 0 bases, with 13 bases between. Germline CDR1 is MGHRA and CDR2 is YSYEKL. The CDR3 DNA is TGCGCCAGCAGCCCCGCTTATAGCGGCTCCTACAATGAGCAGTTCTTC. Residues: CASSPAYSGSYNEQFF.

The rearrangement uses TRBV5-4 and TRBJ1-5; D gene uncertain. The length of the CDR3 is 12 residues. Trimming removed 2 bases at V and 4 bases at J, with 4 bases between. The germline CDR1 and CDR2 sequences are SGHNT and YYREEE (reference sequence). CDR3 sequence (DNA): TGTGCCAGCAGCTTCTGGAATCAGCCCCAGCATTTT. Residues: CASSFWNQPQHF.

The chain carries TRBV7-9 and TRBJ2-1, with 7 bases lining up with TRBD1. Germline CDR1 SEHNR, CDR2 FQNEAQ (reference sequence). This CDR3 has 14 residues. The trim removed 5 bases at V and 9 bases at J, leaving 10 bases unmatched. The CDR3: CASSAPTGIFEQFF. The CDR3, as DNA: TGTGCCAGCAGCGCACCGACAGGGATCTTTGAGCAGTTCTTC.

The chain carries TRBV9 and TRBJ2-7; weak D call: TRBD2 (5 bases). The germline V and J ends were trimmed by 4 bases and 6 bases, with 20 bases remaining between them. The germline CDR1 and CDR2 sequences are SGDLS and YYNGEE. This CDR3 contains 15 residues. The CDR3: CASSRQSGTRAEQYF. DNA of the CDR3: TGTGCCAGCAGCAGGCAGAGCGGTACCCGGGCCGAGCAGTACTTC.

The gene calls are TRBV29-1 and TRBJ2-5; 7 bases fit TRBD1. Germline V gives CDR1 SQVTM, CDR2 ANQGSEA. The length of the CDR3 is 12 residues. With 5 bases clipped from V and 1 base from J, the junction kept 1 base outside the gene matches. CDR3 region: CSVTGVQETQYF. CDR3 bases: TGCAGCGTTACAGGGGTCCAAGAGACCCAGTACTTC.

The CDR3 region has the DNA TGTGCCAGTAGTCTGGGGAACTCTGGGGCCAACGTCCTGACTTTC. It translates to CASSLGNSGANVLTF. The chain recombines TRBV19 with TRBJ2-6; unclear D gene. The CDR3 length is 15 residues. CDR1 and CDR2 from the germline V gene are LNHDA and SQIVND (reference sequence). The V end was cut by 5 bases, the J end by 0 bases, with 8 bases between.

The CDR3 coding sequence is TGTGCCAGCAGCCGGGGGGATGGGTCCTACAATGAGCAGTTCTTC. Translating gives CASSRGDGSYNEQFF. This rearrangement joins TRBV9 to TRBJ2-1; TRBD2 matches at 7 bases. V shed 4 bases and J 1 base; nucleotides not matched to a gene: 5. Germline CDR1 is SGDLS and CDR2 is YYNGEE. This CDR3 has 15 residues.

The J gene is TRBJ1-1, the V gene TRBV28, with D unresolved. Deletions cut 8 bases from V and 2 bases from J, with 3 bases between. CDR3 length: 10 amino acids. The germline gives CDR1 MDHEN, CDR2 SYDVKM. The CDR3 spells CASVNTEAFF. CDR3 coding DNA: TGTGCCAGCGTCAACACTGAAGCTTTCTTT. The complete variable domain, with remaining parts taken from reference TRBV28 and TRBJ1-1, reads DVKVTQSSRYLVKRTGEKVFLECVQDMDHENMFWYRQDPGLGLRLIYFSYDVKMKEKGDIPEGYSVSREKKERFSLILESASTNQTSMYLCASVNTEAFFGQGTRLTVV.

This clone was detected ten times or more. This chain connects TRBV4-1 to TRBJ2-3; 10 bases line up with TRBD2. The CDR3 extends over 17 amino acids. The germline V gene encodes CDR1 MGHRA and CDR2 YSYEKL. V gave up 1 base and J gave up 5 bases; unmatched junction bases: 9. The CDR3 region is CASSQGGAGGRGDTQYF. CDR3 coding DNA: TGCGCCAGCAGCCAAGGTGGAGCGGGAGGGCGGGGAGATACGCAGTATTTT.

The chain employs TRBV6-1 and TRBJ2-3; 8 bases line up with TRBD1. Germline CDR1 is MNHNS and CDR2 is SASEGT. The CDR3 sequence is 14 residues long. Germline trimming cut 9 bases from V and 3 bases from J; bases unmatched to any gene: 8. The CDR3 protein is CARSGGAGTDTQYF. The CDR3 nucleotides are TGTGCCAGATCAGGGGGCGCAGGGACAGATACGCAGTATTTT.

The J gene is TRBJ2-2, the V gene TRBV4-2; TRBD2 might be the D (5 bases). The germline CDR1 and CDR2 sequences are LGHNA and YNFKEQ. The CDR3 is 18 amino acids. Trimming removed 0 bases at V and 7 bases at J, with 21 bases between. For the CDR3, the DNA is TGTGCCAGCAGCCAAGATTGGGAGCGGACGGCCGTGAGCGGGGAGCTGTTTTTT. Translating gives CASSQDWERTAVSGELFF.

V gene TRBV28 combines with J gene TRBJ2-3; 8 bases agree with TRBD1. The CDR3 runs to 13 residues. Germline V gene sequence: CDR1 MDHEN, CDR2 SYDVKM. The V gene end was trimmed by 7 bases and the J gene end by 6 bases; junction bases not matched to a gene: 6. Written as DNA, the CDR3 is TGTGCCAGCACCGGACAGGGCCGGGATACGCAGTATTTT. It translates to CASTGQGRDTQYF. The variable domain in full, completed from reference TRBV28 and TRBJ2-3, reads DVKVTQSSRYLVKRTGEKVFLECVQDMDHENMFWYRQDPGLGLRLIYFSYDVKMKEKGDIPEGYSVSREKKERFSLILESASTNQTSMYLCASTGQGRDTQYFGPGTRLTVL.